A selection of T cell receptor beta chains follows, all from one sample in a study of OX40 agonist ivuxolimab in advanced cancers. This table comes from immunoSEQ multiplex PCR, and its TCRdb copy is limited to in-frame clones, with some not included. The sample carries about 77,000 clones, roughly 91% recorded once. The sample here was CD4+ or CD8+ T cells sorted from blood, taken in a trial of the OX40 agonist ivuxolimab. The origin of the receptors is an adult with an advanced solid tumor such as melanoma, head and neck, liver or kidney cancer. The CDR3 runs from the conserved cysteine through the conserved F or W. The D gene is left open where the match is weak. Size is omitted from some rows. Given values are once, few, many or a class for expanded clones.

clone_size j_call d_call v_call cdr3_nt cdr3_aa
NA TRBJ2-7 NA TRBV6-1 TGTGCCAGCAGTATCGGCCCTGGGGAGCAGTACTTC CASSIGPGEQYF
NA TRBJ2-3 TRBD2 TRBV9 TGTGCCAGCAGCGTAGGAAGCGGGAGTAGAGTTAGCACAGATACGCAGTATTTT CASSVGSGSRVSTDTQYF
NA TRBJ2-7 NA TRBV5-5 TGCGCCAGCAGCCAAGAAATGGGGAATAGTTTCTACGAGCAGTACTTC CASSQEMGNSFYEQYF
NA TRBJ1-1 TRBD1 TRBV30 TGTGCCTGGGCTCCGGCAGGGGGCTTGAACACTGAAGCTTTCTTT CAWAPAGGLNTEAFF
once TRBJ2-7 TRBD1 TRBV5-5 TGTGCCAGCAGCTTGGGTGGGACAGGGCCCTACGAGCAGTACTTC CASSLGGTGPYEQYF
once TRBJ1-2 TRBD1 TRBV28 TGTGCCAGCAGTCTCGTCGGACAGGCTGGATATGGCTACACCTTC CASSLVGQAGYGYTF
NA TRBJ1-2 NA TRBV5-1 TGCGCCAGCAGCTTGGAGGGCAGGGTGGGGTATGGCTACACCTTC CASSLEGRVGYGYTF
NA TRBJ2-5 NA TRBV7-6 TGTGCCAGCAGCTTAGCGCTGGACTACCAAGAGACCCAGTACTTC CASSLALDYQETQYF
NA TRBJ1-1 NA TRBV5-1 TGCGCCAGCAGCCCCGTCTCGGCCTTGAACACTGAAGCTTTCTTT CASSPVSALNTEAFF
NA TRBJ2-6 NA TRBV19 TGTGCCAGTAGTATCTGGCGGAGGGGGGCCAACGTCCTGACTTTC CASSIWRRGANVLTF
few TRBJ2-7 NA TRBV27 TGTGCCAGCAGTTTCCTTTTGGGGGGGGCGGGGGAGCAGTACTTC CASSFLLGGAGEQYF
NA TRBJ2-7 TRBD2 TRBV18 TGTGCCAGCTCACCACCGGGACTAGCGTTATACGAGCAGTACTTC CASSPPGLALYEQYF
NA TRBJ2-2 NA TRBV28 TGTGCCAGCATCTCTTCCGGGGGCTCGGGTAACACCGGGGAGCTGTTTTTT CASISSGGSGNTGELFF
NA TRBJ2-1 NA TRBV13 TGTGCCAGCAGGAGGGGACTCGAAAAAAGAACGAACAATGAGCAGTTCTTC CASRRGLEKRTNNEQFF
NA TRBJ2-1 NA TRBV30 TGTGCCGGGATTACAGGGATGGAGCAGTTCTTC CAGITGMEQFF
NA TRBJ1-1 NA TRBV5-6 TGTGCCAGCAGCTTAGTAGGGATTGGCACTGAAGCTTTCTTT CASSLVGIGTEAFF
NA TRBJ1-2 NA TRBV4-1 TGCGCCAGCAGCCAAGCAGACGGCAACTATGGCTACACCTTC CASSQADGNYGYTF
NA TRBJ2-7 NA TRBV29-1 TGCAGCGTTGAACCTCGGGGGTCCTACGAGCAGTACTTC CSVEPRGSYEQYF
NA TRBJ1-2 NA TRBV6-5 TGTGCCGCATACCTCACAGGGCGGCGAGGCGGCTACACCTTC CAAYLTGRRGGYTF
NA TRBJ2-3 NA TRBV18 TGTGCCAGCTCACTAAGACAGGGAGGGGGCACAGATACGCAGTATTTT CASSLRQGGGTDTQYF
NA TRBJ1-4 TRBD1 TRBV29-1 TGCAGCGTAGGGCCGGGACAGAATGAAAAACTGTTTTTT CSVGPGQNEKLFF
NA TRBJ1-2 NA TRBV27 TGTGCCAGCAGTTTCGATATAAGGGGCTCTAACTATGGCTACACCTTC CASSFDIRGSNYGYTF